One and the same sample provided the 30 T cell receptor beta chains below, sequenced in a study of T cell changes during pregnancy in multiple sclerosis. Repertoires were generated with immunoSEQ multiplex PCR, while TCRdb's copy carries only in-frame clones and drops some. The table lists 25,000 to 30,000 clones, 70% to 90% of them singletons. This specimen consisted of CD8+ T cells from peripheral blood mononuclear cells, obtained after pregnancy. The origin of the receptors is a female donor with multiple sclerosis, enrolled in a pregnancy study.

This clone was seen just once. The J gene is TRBJ1-5, the V gene TRBV4-1; D is perhaps TRBD1 (5 bases). This CDR3 contains 14 residues. CDR1 MGHRA and CDR2 YSYEKL come from the germline V gene. V gave up 4 bases and J gave up 2 bases, with 9 bases separating them. The chain's CDR3 is CASSPTGGNQPQHF. CDR3 DNA: TGCGCCAGCAGCCCCACGGGGGGCAATCAGCCCCAGCATTTT.

This clone has just a few counts. In DNA, the CDR3 is TGCAGTGCTGGGGGCCCTTCAGCAGCTTTCTTT. Residues: CSAGGPSAAFF. The chain is built from TRBV20-1 and TRBJ1-1, with D perhaps TRBD1 (6 bases). Germline V gene data show CDR1 as DFQATT and CDR2 as SNEGSKA (reference sequence). V was clipped by 5 bases and J by 10 bases, with 14 bases between them. The CDR3 has 11 residues.

The count of this clone is one. The chain recombines TRBV4-2 with TRBJ2-5, with TRBD2 identical over 8 bases. Losses at the gene ends were 6 bases for V and 0 bases for J; bases not matched to a gene: 9. Germline-derived CDR1 and CDR2 are LGHNA and YNFKEQ. The CDR3 runs 16 residues. CDR3: CASRHYAGGYQETQYF. As DNA, the CDR3 is TGTGCCAGCAGGCATTACGCGGGAGGCTACCAAGAGACCCAGTACTTC.

The chain joins TRBV7-8 to TRBJ1-2, with D possibly being TRBD1 (5 bases). Per the germline V gene, CDR1 is SGHVS and CDR2 is FQNEAQ. The CDR3 consists of 10 residues. V dropped 11 bases and J dropped 8 bases, with 12 bases sitting between them. The DNA for the CDR3 is TGTGCCGTCATACCAGGGGGCTACACCTTC. It specifies CAVIPGGYTF.

The chain couples TRBV5-4 to TRBJ1-1, with 7 nucleotides matching TRBD1. Losses at the gene ends were 3 bases for V and 11 bases for J; bases not matched to a gene: 10. The CDR3 consists of 13 residues. The V gene's germline CDR1 is SGHNT and CDR2 YYREEE (reference sequence). The CDR3 sequence is CASSSIQGGNAFF. CDR3 bases: TGTGCCAGCAGCTCGATTCAGGGGGGTAACGCTTTCTTT.

This rearrangement joins TRBV6-5 to TRBJ2-1, with 10 bases aligning to TRBD2. Looked up from germline, CDR1 is MNHEY and CDR2 is SVGAGI. Losses at the gene ends were 0 bases for V and 8 bases for J; bases not matched to a gene: 7. This CDR3 is 16 amino acids long. The CDR3 spells CASSYSMVAGGYEQFF. Written as DNA, the CDR3 is TGTGCCAGCAGTTACTCGATGGTAGCGGGGGGCTATGAGCAGTTCTTC.

This chain uses TRBV19 with TRBJ2-5; D might be TRBD2 (6 bases). The CDR3 is made up of 14 amino acids. The V end lost 6 bases, the J end lost 0 bases, and 11 bases lay between the germline ends. CDR1 is LNHDA, CDR2 SQIVND, per germline (reference sequence). The DNA for the CDR3 is TGTGCCAGTAGCTTCCGGGACTACCAAGAGACCCAGTACTTC. It encodes CASSFRDYQETQYF.

V is TRBV6-6 and J is TRBJ2-1; TRBD2 agrees at 9 bases. CDR1 and CDR2 from the germline V gene are MNHNY and SVGAGI (reference sequence). There are 15 residues in the CDR3. V shed 6 bases and J 2 bases; nucleotides not matched to a gene: 5. For the CDR3, the DNA is TGTGCCAGCAGGATAGCGGGGGCCCCCTACAATGAGCAGTTCTTC. This gives the protein CASRIAGAPYNEQFF.

The gene calls are TRBV25-1 and TRBJ2-7; D not resolved. Germline CDR1 MGHDK, CDR2 SYGVNS. The CDR3 runs 14 residues. V was cut by 3 bases and J by 5 bases, with 14 bases left in between. The CDR3 DNA sequence: TGTGCCAGCAGTGACTCTTTCGGGTTCCACGAGCAGTACTTC. Translating gives CASSDSFGFHEQYF.

V and J are TRBV15 and TRBJ1-5; D might be TRBD1 (5 bases). The germline gives CDR1 LNHNV, CDR2 YYDKDF (reference sequence). V lost 5 bases, J lost 4 bases, and 12 bases lay in between. The CDR3 has 14 residues. The CDR3 bases are TGTGCCACCAGCCGAATACAGGATAATCAGCCCCAGCATTTT. This gives the protein CATSRIQDNQPQHF.

This CDR3 reads CASSLGQGNYGYTF. The CDR3 DNA reads TGTGCCAGCAGCCTCGGACAGGGGAACTATGGCTACACCTTC. The chain joins TRBV7-9 to TRBJ1-2; TRBD1 matches 9 bases. V was clipped by 5 bases and J by 2 bases; unmatched bases: 3. Germline loops: CDR1 SEHNR, CDR2 FQNEAQ (reference sequence). The CDR3 covers 14 residues.

V gene TRBV5-6 combines with J gene TRBJ1-2; 9 nucleotides align to TRBD1. CDR1 is SGHDT, CDR2 YYEEEE, per germline. The CDR3 contains 14 residues. Unmatched junction bases numbered 9, after V lost 8 bases and J lost 4 bases. The CDR3 DNA follows: TGTGCCAGTGGGACAGGGCCCCTCGTCTATGGCTACACCTTC. This encodes CASGTGPLVYGYTF.

The V call is TRBV27, the J call TRBJ2-1; possibly TRBD1 for D (6 bases). Per the germline V gene, CDR1 is MNHEY and CDR2 is SMNVEV (reference sequence). CDR3 length equals 16 residues. V dropped 6 bases and J dropped 0 bases, with 15 bases sitting between them. The CDR3 DNA reads TGTGCCAGCAGGCGCCAGGGGATGGTCTCCTACAATGAGCAGTTCTTC. Amino acids: CASRRQGMVSYNEQFF.

CDR3 nucleotide sequence: TGCGCCAGCAAAGGGGTACAGGGCCAAGAGTATGGCTACACCTTC. Protein sequence: CASKGVQGQEYGYTF. The rearrangement links TRBV5-1 to TRBJ1-2; perhaps TRBD1 as D (6 bases). This CDR3 has 15 amino acids. Per germline, CDR1 SGHRS and CDR2 YFSETQ. The germline V and J ends were trimmed by 6 bases and 5 bases, with 20 bases remaining between them.

This rearrangement joins TRBV19 to TRBJ2-3, with TRBD2 matching over 8 bases. This CDR3 has 16 residues. V lost 4 bases, J lost 2 bases, and 8 bases stayed unmatched. Germline CDR1 and CDR2: LNHDA and SQIVND (reference sequence). CDR3 sequence reads: CASSTRLAIITDTQYF. The CDR3 nucleotides read TGTGCCAGTAGTACCAGACTAGCGATCATCACAGATACGCAGTATTTT.

This rearrangement joins TRBV2 to TRBJ2-1, with 7 positions matching TRBD2. This CDR3 comprises 13 residues. Germline lookup yields CDR1 SNHLY and CDR2 FYNNEI. Losses at the gene ends were 11 bases for V and 7 bases for J; bases not matched to a gene: 11. The CDR3 sequence: CAHDGGLYNEQFF. DNA of the CDR3: TGTGCCCACGACGGGGGGTTATATAATGAGCAGTTCTTC.

The rearrangement uses TRBV6-5 and TRBJ2-7; a possible D gene is TRBD2 (5 bases). The V end lost 0 bases, the J end lost 4 bases, and 16 bases lay between the germline ends. This CDR3 region has 16 residues. CDR1 is MNHEY, CDR2 SVGAGI, per germline. CDR3 coding DNA: TGTGCCAGCAGTTACTCTTTCGGGGTCGAACGGTACGAGCAGTACTTC. It translates to CASSYSFGVERYEQYF.

The rearrangement uses TRBV28 and TRBJ2-7; D unresolved. The CDR3 extends over 15 amino acids. Germline V gives CDR1 MDHEN, CDR2 SYDVKM. Deletions cut 3 bases from V and 4 bases from J, with 16 bases between. CDR3 sequence: CASSLIALPSYEQYF. As DNA, the CDR3 is TGTGCCAGCAGTTTGATTGCCCTCCCGAGTTACGAGCAGTACTTC.

This chain links TRBV4-1 with TRBJ2-1; 8 bases fit TRBD2. The J segment lost 5 bases and the V segment lost 0 bases, leaving 9 bases of the junction unmatched. The CDR3 length is 17 residues. Per germline, CDR1 MGHRA and CDR2 YSYEKL. Written as DNA, the CDR3 is TGCGCCAGCAGCCAAGATCTCGCGGGACTAGGGCACAATGAGCAGTTCTTC. Residues: CASSQDLAGLGHNEQFF.

The chain employs TRBV2 and TRBJ1-1; 8 bases are a match to TRBD1. Unmatched junction bases numbered 8, after V lost 7 bases and J lost 7 bases. The length of the CDR3 is 13 residues. Germline-derived CDR1 and CDR2 are SNHLY and FYNNEI. CDR3 sequence (DNA): TGTGCCAGCACGGGACAGGCACCCTTTGAAGCTTTCTTT. Translating it yields CASTGQAPFEAFF.

The chain couples TRBV5-1 to TRBJ2-1, with a weak D call TRBD1 (6 bases). Trimming pared 4 bases from V and 2 bases from J, leaving 13 bases between. Germline-derived CDR1 and CDR2 are SGHRS and YFSETQ. The CDR3 spans 15 residues. The CDR3 nucleotides read TGCGCCAGCAGCACGGACAGCGTAACCTACAATGAGCAGTTCTTC. Encoded protein: CASSTDSVTYNEQFF. The full variable domain, completed using reference TRBV5-1 and TRBJ2-1, is KAGVTQTPRYLIKTRGQQVTLSCSPISGHRSVSWYQQTPGQGLQFLFEYFSETQRNKGNFPGRFSGRQFSNSRSEMNVSTLELGDSALYLCASSTDSVTYNEQFFGPGTRLTVL.

The chain uses TRBV2 and TRBJ1-5; 8 bases fit TRBD1. The V gene end was trimmed by 6 bases and the J gene end by 6 bases; junction bases not matched to a gene: 13. From germline, CDR1 is SNHLY and CDR2 FYNNEI. The length of the CDR3 is 16 residues. In nucleotides, the CDR3 is TGTGCCAGCAGCAATACAGGGGGAGCGGGAGGTCAGCCCCAGCATTTT. This translates into CASSNTGGAGGQPQHF. Full variable domain (remainder filled in from reference TRBV2 and TRBJ1-5): EPEVTQTPSHQVTQMGQEVILRCVPISNHLYFYWYRQILGQKVEFLVSFYNNEISEKSEIFDDQFSVERPDGSNFTLKIRSTKLEDSAMYFCASSNTGGAGGQPQHFGDGTRLSIL.

The chain couples TRBV7-6 to TRBJ1-5; D is perhaps TRBD1 (5 bases). Trimming removed 3 bases at V and 0 bases at J, with 12 bases between. This CDR3 is built from 16 residues. Germline V gives CDR1 SGHVS, CDR2 FNYEAQ. CDR3 in amino acids: CASSLGTRDSNQPQHF. DNA of the CDR3: TGTGCCAGCAGCTTGGGAACCAGGGATAGCAATCAGCCCCAGCATTTT.

The gene calls are TRBV19 and TRBJ2-1; TRBD2 aligns across 11 bases. Germline trimming cut 6 bases from V and 9 bases from J; bases unmatched to any gene: 4. This CDR3 has 13 residues. Germline V lookup: CDR1 LNHDA, CDR2 SQIVND (reference sequence). Written as DNA, the CDR3 is TGTGCCAGTAGGGGTAGCGGGGGGGGTGAGCAGTTCTTC. Protein product: CASRGSGGGEQFF.

This clone was seen just once. The gene calls are TRBV7-8 and TRBJ2-1; D might be TRBD1 (5 bases). The CDR3 has 19 amino acids. V lost 5 bases, J lost 0 bases, and 23 bases lay in between. Germline V gene data show CDR1 as SGHVS and CDR2 as FQNEAQ. The CDR3 loop is CASSRLSRQTQSSYNEQFF. DNA for the CDR3: TGTGCCAGCAGCCGGCTCAGTAGACAGACACAAAGCTCCTACAATGAGCAGTTCTTC. Variable domain in full (rest from reference TRBV7-8 and TRBJ2-1): GAGVSQSPRYKVAKRGQDVALRCDPISGHVSLFWYQQALGQGPEFLTYFQNEAQLDKSGLPSDRFFAERPEGSVSTLKIQRTQQEDSAVYLCASSRLSRQTQSSYNEQFFGPGTRLTVL.

This chain uses TRBV28 with TRBJ2-3; maybe TRBD1 (5 bases). CDR1 is MDHEN, CDR2 SYDVKM, per germline. Trimming cost V 5 bases and J 2 bases, with 23 bases left between them. The CDR3 covers 18 residues. The CDR3 loop reads CASSQDTLSGTPTDTQYF. CDR3 coding DNA: TGTGCCAGCAGTCAGGACACTCTGTCCGGTACGCCCACAGATACGCAGTATTTT.

V usage is TRBV7-8 and J usage is TRBJ1-2; D possibly corresponds to TRBD1 (6 bases). There are 14 residues in the CDR3. V lost 1 base to trimming and J lost 5 bases, with 11 bases between them. Germline values: CDR1 SGHVS, CDR2 FQNEAQ. For the CDR3, the DNA is TGTGCCAGCAGCTTAGGTCAGGGGACGTATGGCTACACCTTC. Translating gives CASSLGQGTYGYTF. Full variable domain (outside the CDR3, taken from reference TRBV7-8 and TRBJ1-2): GAGVSQSPRYKVAKRGQDVALRCDPISGHVSLFWYQQALGQGPEFLTYFQNEAQLDKSGLPSDRFFAERPEGSVSTLKIQRTQQEDSAVYLCASSLGQGTYGYTFGSGTRLTVV.

The gene calls are TRBV9 and TRBJ2-3, with D perhaps TRBD2 (6 bases). Germline-derived CDR1 and CDR2 are SGDLS and YYNGEE. The CDR3 length is 16 residues. Trimming pared 4 bases from V and 0 bases from J, leaving 15 bases between. CDR3 region: CASSSWAGLSTDTQYF. The CDR3 DNA sequence: TGTGCCAGCAGCTCTTGGGCGGGGCTGAGCACAGATACGCAGTATTTT. The full variable domain, completed using reference TRBV9 and TRBJ2-3, is DSGVTQTPKHLITATGQRVTLRCSPRSGDLSVYWYQQSLDQGLQFLIQYYNGEERAKGNILERFSAQQFPDLHSELNLSSLELGDSALYFCASSSWAGLSTDTQYFGPGTRLTVL.

This rearrangement joins TRBV7-3 to TRBJ2-1, with D possibly TRBD1 on 7 matching bases. The V gene's germline CDR1 is SGHTA and CDR2 FQGTGA. The length of the CDR3 is 16 residues. Trimming removed 2 bases at V and 3 bases at J, with 14 bases between. The CDR3 region has the DNA TGTGCCAGCAGCTTAGGTCGGAGGGGGCACTACAATGAGCAGTTCTTC. Translation: CASSLGRRGHYNEQFF.

The rearrangement links TRBV9 to TRBJ2-7; possibly TRBD2 for D (6 bases). Germline CDR1 reads SGDLS; CDR2 reads YYNGEE. CDR3 size: 14 residues. The V and J ends lost 4 bases and 2 bases respectively, with 13 bases between them. CDR3 sequence: CASSRGTPPYEQYF. In DNA form, the CDR3 reads TGTGCCAGCAGCCGCGGGACTCCCCCCTACGAGCAGTACTTC.